This T cell receptor (beta chain) was obtained from a study of molecular identifiers for immune sequencing clone quantification. The study's findings and limits: Highly expanded clone sizes could be underestimated through barcode sharing by identical TCR molecules. Detectable among approximately 930,000 naive cells, according to reports, was Jurkat TCR RNA spiked in from one cell. Clones above 20 RNA copies held over 98% of effector molecules, under 1% in naive cells.

Previously described methods and listed TCR primers produced bulk TCR libraries. TCRdb reprocessed the PCR reads with MiXCR, giving one entry per CDR3 protein. The data show 300,000 to 400,000 distinct CDR3 sequences, 24% seen once. Note on this clonotype: Antigen specificity is unknown.

The sample consisted of naive CD8+ T cells from blood, with Jurkat cell RNA spiked in. Specified subset: FACS-sorted CD8+CD4-CCR7+CD45RA+ naive T cells. The TCR sequence derives from a human donor in good health. Some libraries in this study had Jurkat cell RNA spiked in.

In nucleotides, the CDR3 is TGCGCCAGCAGCCAAGGTTTGGCTTTGAACACTGAAGCTTTCTTT. This encodes CASSQGLALNTEAFF. The chain joins TRBV4-1 to TRBJ1-1; D is unclear. The V gene lost 1 base and the J gene lost 0 bases, with 9 bases spanning the gap. Germline V CDR1 and CDR2: MGHRA, YSYEKL. CDR3 size: 15 residues.